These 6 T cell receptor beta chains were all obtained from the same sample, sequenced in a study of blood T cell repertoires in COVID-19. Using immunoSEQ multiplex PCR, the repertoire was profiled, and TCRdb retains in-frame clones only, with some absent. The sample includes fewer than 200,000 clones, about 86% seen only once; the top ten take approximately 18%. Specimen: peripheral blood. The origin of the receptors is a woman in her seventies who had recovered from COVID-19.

CDR3 region: CASSLRTGGSTYEQYF. Written as DNA, the CDR3 is TGTGCCAGCAGTTTAAGGACAGGGGGTTCGACCTACGAGCAGTACTTC. The chain recombines TRBV28 with TRBJ2-7; 10 bases line up with TRBD1. Germline V CDR1 and CDR2: MDHEN, SYDVKM. The CDR3 spans 16 residues. Unmatched junction bases numbered 6, after V lost 2 bases and J lost 2 bases.

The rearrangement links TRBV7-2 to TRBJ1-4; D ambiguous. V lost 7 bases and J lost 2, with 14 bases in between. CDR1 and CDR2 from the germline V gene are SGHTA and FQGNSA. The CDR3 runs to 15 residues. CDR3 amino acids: CASTLGSSTNEKLFF. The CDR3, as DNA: TGTGCCAGCACCCTAGGTTCGAGTACTAATGAAAAACTGTTTTTT.

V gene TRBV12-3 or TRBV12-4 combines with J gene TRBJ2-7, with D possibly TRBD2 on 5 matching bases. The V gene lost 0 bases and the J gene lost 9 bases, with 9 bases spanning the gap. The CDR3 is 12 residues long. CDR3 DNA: TGTGCCAGCAGTTTAGCCCGCCGGGGGCAGTACTTC. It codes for CASSLARRGQYF.

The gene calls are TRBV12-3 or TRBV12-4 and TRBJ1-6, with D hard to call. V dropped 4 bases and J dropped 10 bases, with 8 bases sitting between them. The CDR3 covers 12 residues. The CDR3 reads CASSSVGSPLHF. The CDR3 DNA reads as TGTGCCAGCAGTTCAGTGGGCTCACCCCTCCACTTT.

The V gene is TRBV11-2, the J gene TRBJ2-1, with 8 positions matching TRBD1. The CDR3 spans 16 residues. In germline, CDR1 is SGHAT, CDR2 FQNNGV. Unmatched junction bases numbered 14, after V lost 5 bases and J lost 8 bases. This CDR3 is CASSIRWAGGGDEQFF. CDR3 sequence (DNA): TGTGCCAGCAGCATTAGATGGGCAGGGGGCGGGGATGAGCAGTTCTTC.

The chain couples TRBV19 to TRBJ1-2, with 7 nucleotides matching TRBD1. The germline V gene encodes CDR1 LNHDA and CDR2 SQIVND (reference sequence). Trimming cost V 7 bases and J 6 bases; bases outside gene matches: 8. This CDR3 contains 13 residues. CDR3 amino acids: CASNVDRDHGYTF. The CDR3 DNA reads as TGTGCCAGTAACGTCGACAGGGACCATGGCTACACCTTC. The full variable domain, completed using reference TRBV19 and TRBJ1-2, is DGGITQSPKYLFRKEGQNVTLSCEQNLNHDAMYWYRQDPGQGLRLIYYSQIVNDFQKGDIAEGYSVSREKKESFPLTVTSAQKNPTAFYLCASNVDRDHGYTFGSGTRLTVV.